This paragraph reports one T cell receptor (beta chain). Its antigen remains unidentified. Treatment: oral pan-JAK inhibitor, 5-10 mg twice daily. As part of sample collection, lesional scalp punch biopsies and peripheral blood were taken from alopecia areata patients. These data originate in a study of CD8+ T cells in alopecia areata. On the study more broadly: Severity among treated patients was scored by the percentage of scalp area affected.

CDR1 and CDR2 (germline): SGHVS, FQNEAQ. With 7 bases removed from V and 4 bases from J, the gap between germline ends came to 11 bases. The CDR3 has 13 amino acids. Overall study findings and caveats: Besides other cells, scalp samples also yield sequences of resident alphabeta T cells from normal skin. During tofacitinib treatment, many expanded lesional clones remained in scalp and blood.

RNA, once extracted, was reverse transcribed into cDNA for use as the sequencing template. This table comes from immunoSEQ multiplex PCR, and its TCRdb copy is limited to in-frame clones, with some not included. This sample has about 210,000 clones; around 57% occur once, and the top ten carry around 1.6%. This chain connects TRBV7-8 to TRBJ2-1; D is unclear. The TCR originated in a human donor with alopecia areata. The input for sequencing was CD4+ T cells sorted from blood, taken at week 4, from a patient treated with tofacitinib. Here the CDR3 reads CASINGSYNEQFF. The DNA of the CDR3 is TGTGCCAGCATAAACGGCAGTTACAATGAGCAGTTCTTC.